This T cell receptor beta chain comes out of a study of chemoradiotherapy in HPV16-positive cancers. Produced via immunoSEQ multiplex PCR; TCRdb's table is partial and in-frame only. The sample yields 6,000 to 8,000 clones, about 88% seen once. Looked up from germline, CDR1 is SNHLY and CDR2 is FYNNEI. Trimming took off 2 bases at V and 5 bases at J, with 12 bases between the two ends. This CDR3 region has 14 residues. Sequencing was performed on tumor tissue, taken from a patient who underwent chemoradiotherapy. This chain uses TRBV2 with TRBJ2-5; a possible D gene is TRBD2 (5 bases). The receptor was isolated from a human donor with HPV-associated anogenital cancer. The CDR3 DNA reads as TGTGCCAGCAGTGAACTAGCTGGAAGCGAGACCCAGTACTTC. It specifies CASSELAGSETQYF.